The 18 T cell receptor beta chains reported below all come from one sample, sequenced in a study of T-cell reconstitution after alpha-beta-depleted transplantation in children. Unique molecular identifiers were incorporated during preparation of the TCRbeta library. TCRdb re-called the PCR reads through MiXCR, storing one row per CDR3 protein. The table shows approximately 520,000 distinct CDR3 sequences, with about an eighth occurring only once. Sequences were derived from PBMCs, mostly from graft donor cells, sampled 180 days after TCRalphabeta/CD19-depleted stem cell transplant. These receptor sequences come from a female patient aged 2-10 years who had a stem cell transplant for aplastic anemia, so the T cells may come from the graft donor.

V gene TRBV7-9 combines with J gene TRBJ1-4; D not certain. V was shortened by 0 bases and J by 5 bases, with 7 bases between the two germline ends. There are 14 residues in the CDR3. CDR1 and CDR2 (germline): SEHNR, FQNEAQ (reference sequence). For the CDR3, the DNA is TGTGCCAGCAGCTTAGCTCCAGGAAATGAAAAACTGTTTTTT. Encoded protein: CASSLAPGNEKLFF.

This clonotype was counted at least ten times. The chain employs TRBV20-1 and TRBJ2-2, with D tentatively TRBD2 (6 bases). The CDR3 is 13 residues long. V dropped 5 bases and J dropped 2 bases, with 9 bases sitting between them. Per germline, CDR1 DFQATT and CDR2 SNEGSKA (reference sequence). CDR3: CSARTTNTGELFF. The CDR3 DNA follows: TGCAGTGCTCGGACTACCAACACCGGGGAGCTGTTTTTT.

This clonotype has a count of ten or more. V usage is TRBV12-3 or TRBV12-4 and J usage is TRBJ1-1, with D maybe TRBD1 (5 bases). V was trimmed by 3 bases and J by 5 bases, leaving 13 bases between them. The CDR3 length is 14 residues. Here the CDR3 reads CASSFRDGGTEAFF. In DNA form, the CDR3 reads TGTGCCAGCAGTTTCCGGGACGGTGGGACTGAAGCTTTCTTT.

This clonotype was seen only a few times. V usage is TRBV19 and J usage is TRBJ1-1, with TRBD1 as a possible D gene (5 bases). The CDR3 sequence is 14 residues long. Per the germline V gene, CDR1 is LNHDA and CDR2 is SQIVND (reference sequence). Trimming left V 1 base short and J 7 bases short, with 13 bases between. The CDR3 DNA is TGTGCCAGTAGTATAGCGACAGTTGGTGGTGAAGCTTTCTTT. Its translation is CASSIATVGGEAFF.

V gene TRBV12-5 combines with J gene TRBJ2-3; perhaps TRBD2 as D (6 bases). The V end lost 1 base, the J end lost 1 base, and 12 bases lay between the germline ends. The CDR3 is made up of 16 amino acids. Germline V gene sequence: CDR1 LGHNT, CDR2 FRNRAP. CDR3 sequence reads: CASGLGTTRGTDTQYF. DNA of the CDR3: TGTGCTAGTGGTTTGGGGACTACCCGAGGCACAGATACGCAGTATTTT.

This chain connects TRBV6-5 to TRBJ2-1; possibly TRBD2 for D (5 bases). V gave up 2 bases and J gave up 6 bases, with 11 bases separating them. The germline gives CDR1 MNHEY, CDR2 SVGAGI. This CDR3 spans 14 amino acids. This CDR3 is CASSYEGVVNEQFF. CDR3 nucleotides: TGTGCCAGCAGTTACGAGGGAGTCGTCAATGAGCAGTTCTTC.

This chain links TRBV2 with TRBJ2-7, with 9 bases matching TRBD2. The germline V gene encodes CDR1 SNHLY and CDR2 FYNNEI. The V and J ends lost 6 bases and 0 bases, in that order; junction bases with no gene match: 6. CDR3 size: 15 residues. The CDR3 sequence: CASSRGTSLSYEQYV. In nucleotides, the CDR3 is TGTGCCAGCAGCCGGGGGACTAGCCTCTCCTACGAGCAGTACGTC.

This clonotype has more than one count but fewer than ten. J is TRBJ1-5 and V is TRBV20-1; D uncertain. The CDR3 totals 14 residues. V was cut by 3 bases and J by 0 bases, with 9 bases left in between. CDR1 is DFQATT and CDR2 is SNEGSKA in the germline V gene (reference sequence). The CDR3 DNA reads as TGCAGTGCTAGCTCAGAACTTAGCAATCAGCCCCAGCATTTT. This sequence encodes CSASSELSNQPQHF.

A note on this clonotype: A much larger clone lies a single base off, so this may be a read error. V usage is TRBV7-9 and J usage is TRBJ2-1; TRBD1 or TRBD2 may be the D gene (6 bases each). Trimming took off 5 bases at V and 9 bases at J, with 17 bases between the two ends. Germline CDR1 reads SEHNR; CDR2 reads FQNEAQ (reference sequence). CDR3 size: 14 residues. For the CDR3, the DNA is TGTGCCAGCAGCACTTACGGGGGCTTCGGTGAGCAGTTCTTC. This translates into CASSTYGGFGEQFF.

This clonotype was seen only a few times. The V gene is TRBV9, the J gene TRBJ2-1; D perhaps matches TRBD1 (5 bases). Looked up from germline, CDR1 is SGDLS and CDR2 is YYNGEE. Trimming cost V 1 base and J 7 bases, with 9 bases left between them. This CDR3 comprises 13 residues. The DNA of the CDR3 is TGTGCCAGCAGCGTACAAGGGGATAATGAGCAGTTCTTC. Translating it yields CASSVQGDNEQFF. The variable domain in full, with the rest retrieved from reference TRBV9 and TRBJ2-1, is DSGVTQTPKHLITATGQRVTLRCSPRSGDLSVYWYQQSLDQGLQFLIQYYNGEERAKGNILERFSAQQFPDLHSELNLSSLELGDSALYFCASSVQGDNEQFFGPGTRLTVL.

This clonotype has at least ten counts. CDR3 sequence: CASSLGKETQYF. Here the CDR3 DNA reads TGTGCCAGCAGCTTAGGAAAAGAGACCCAGTACTTC. The V call is TRBV7-8, the J call TRBJ2-5; D is ambiguous. CDR1 and CDR2 (germline): SGHVS, FQNEAQ. The CDR3 spans 12 residues. The V end lost 1 base, the J end lost 3 bases, and 3 bases lay between the germline ends.

The sample holds many counts of this clonotype. The chain recombines TRBV10-3 with TRBJ2-2; no clear D gene. Germline CDR1 ENHRY, CDR2 SYGVKD. This CDR3 spans 14 amino acids. Trimming took 7 bases from V and 0 from J, leaving 9 bases between them. CDR3 DNA: TGTGCCATCACGGGCAGAACGAACACCGGGGAGCTGTTTTTT. Translated, it gives CAITGRTNTGELFF.

This clonotype has a handful of counts. The genes are TRBV20-1 and TRBJ2-3; D call uncertain. V shed 3 bases and J shed 4 bases, with 17 bases lying between them. Germline V CDR1 and CDR2: DFQATT, SNEGSKA (reference sequence). The CDR3 spans 15 residues. The CDR3 loop is CSASIRSRSSDTQYF. The CDR3 DNA sequence: TGCAGTGCTAGTATCCGGTCCAGAAGCTCAGATACGCAGTATTTT.

This clonotype has ten or more counts. The chain has TRBV5-1 and TRBJ2-3, with TRBD2 matching over 10 bases. Germline trimming cut 4 bases from V and 6 bases from J; bases unmatched to any gene: 8. The CDR3 runs 15 residues. The V gene's germline CDR1 is SGHRS and CDR2 YFSETQ. The CDR3 coding sequence is TGCGCCAGCAGCCAGTCTAGCGGGAGTCGCGATACGCAGTATTTT. It yields the protein CASSQSSGSRDTQYF. Filled out from reference TRBV5-1 and TRBJ2-3, the complete variable domain reads KAGVTQTPRYLIKTRGQQVTLSCSPISGHRSVSWYQQTPGQGLQFLFEYFSETQRNKGNFPGRFSGRQFSNSRSEMNVSTLELGDSALYLCASSQSSGSRDTQYFGPGTRLTVL.

This clonotype appeared many times. The chain couples TRBV5-5 to TRBJ1-2; D is ambiguous. V lost 2 bases and J lost 5, with 7 bases in between. There are 12 residues in the CDR3. CDR1 is SGHKS, CDR2 YYEKEE, per germline (reference sequence). The DNA for the CDR3 is TGTGCCAGCAGCTTCGGGGAATATGGCTACACCTTC. Its protein product is CASSFGEYGYTF.

A few counts support this clonotype. The chain is built from TRBV21-1 and TRBJ2-2; TRBD2 reflects the table's D call only, with no check against the DNA. TRBV21-1 is deemed a pseudogene. There are 20 residues in the CDR3. CDR3 amino acids: CASSTPGTSGTTPGTGELFF. Here the CDR3 DNA reads TGTGCCAGCAGCACACCCGGGACTAGCGGGACCACCCCGGGCACCGGGGAGCTGTTTTTT.

This clonotype was counted a few times. This chain connects TRBV20-1 to TRBJ2-1, with 8 nucleotides matching TRBD2. This CDR3 region has 12 residues. Trimming at V came to 5 bases and at J to 10 bases, leaving 7 bases not matched to a gene. The V gene's germline CDR1 is DFQATT and CDR2 SNEGSKA (reference sequence). CDR3 amino acids: CSAPPLAGEQFF. DNA of the CDR3: TGCAGTGCTCCCCCCTTAGCGGGAGAGCAGTTCTTC.

This clonotype was detected only a few times. Here the CDR3 reads CASSRHSGGGSYEQYF. CDR3 nucleotide sequence: TGTGCCAGCAGCCGCCACTCCGGGGGCGGATCCTACGAGCAGTACTTC. This chain joins TRBV12-3 or TRBV12-4 and TRBJ2-7; either TRBD1 or TRBD2 may fit D (6 bases each). The CDR3 is 16 amino acids. V was trimmed by 6 bases and J by 1 base, leaving 19 bases between them.